The clone carrying this T cell receptor (beta chain) was found once. Its antigen is still unknown. These data come from a study of T-cell reconstitution after alpha-beta-depleted transplantation in children. Study-wide results and caveats: T-cell counts and diversity at one year post-transplant came mainly from newly produced T cells. Surviving recipient T cells and intrathymic progenitors accounted for some patients' high TCRbeta diversity at day 60. Several hundred expanded graft clones reportedly supplied alpha-beta T cells about two months after transplant.

V was shortened by 3 bases and J by 4 bases, with 10 bases between the two germline ends. Germline CDR1 is SGHTA and CDR2 is FQGNSA. This CDR3 comprises 14 residues. Unique molecular identifiers were used to barcode this TCRbeta library. TCRdb processed the PCR reads anew with MiXCR; each CDR3 protein has one entry. The data show a few hundred thousand distinct CDR3 sequences, 25% to 30% seen once. The sequence was obtained from a boy under three years old with Wiskott-Aldrich syndrome, due to receive a stem cell transplant. The chain employs TRBV7-2 and TRBJ2-1, with a possible D match to TRBD1 (6 bases). The sequencing used PBMCs, collected before TCRalphabeta/CD19-depleted stem cell transplant. CDR3: CASSFRGRYNEQFF. Written as DNA, the CDR3 is TGTGCCAGCAGCTTTAGGGGGAGATACAATGAGCAGTTCTTC.